Each of the 24 T cell receptor beta chains below was sequenced from the same sample in a study of cytomegalovirus exposure and HLA in healthy donors (dated by TCRdb to about 2017). The library was prepared using the immunoSEQ multiplex PCR assay. For the multiplex PCR, a mixture combining 60 forward primers for TCR Vbeta segments and 13 reverse primers for TCR Jbeta segments was used. As stored in TCRdb, this immuneACCESS dataset retains in-frame rearrangements with V and J assigned. A fraction of the clones does not appear; measured against another copy, unresolved V genes explain less than half of the discrepancy, and the remainder lacks a known reason. The table for this sample shows approximately 150,000 clones. Under 2.5% of the sample is held by the ten biggest clonotypes. Sequencing used PBMCs. These receptors all stem from a woman younger than 35 in good health and CMV-seronegative.

For the CDR3, the DNA is TGTGCCAGCAGCTTCGGGGGAACAGGAACAACACAAGAGACCCAGTACTTC. The encoded protein is CASSFGGTGTTQETQYF. The chain joins TRBV7-9 to TRBJ2-5, with D possibly being TRBD2 (6 bases). V was trimmed by 3 bases and J by 2 bases, leaving 19 bases between them. This CDR3 comprises 17 residues. The germline CDR1 and CDR2 sequences are SEHNR and FQNEAQ (reference sequence).

The chain has TRBV18 and TRBJ2-7; tentatively, D is TRBD1 (5 bases). The CDR3 is 14 residues long. The germline gives CDR1 KGHSH, CDR2 LQKENI. The germline V and J ends were trimmed by 1 base and 1 base, with 8 bases remaining between them. The CDR3 coding sequence is TGTGCCAGCTCACCACGACAGTGGTCCTACGAGCAGTACTTC. It codes for CASSPRQWSYEQYF. Based on the CDR3 plus reference TRBV18 and TRBJ2-7, the full variable domain is NAGVMQNPRHLVRRRGQEARLRCSPMKGHSHVYWYRQLPEEGLKFMVYLQKENIIDESGMPKERFSAEFPKEGPSILRIQQVVRGDSAAYFCASSPRQWSYEQYFGPGTRLTVT.

J is TRBJ2-3 and V is TRBV10-3; 7 nucleotides align to TRBD2. Unmatched junction bases numbered 11, after V lost 4 bases and J lost 1 base. CDR1 is ENHRY and CDR2 is SYGVKD in the germline V gene. This CDR3 is 17 amino acids long. The CDR3 spells CAISGDASGWGTDTQYF. The CDR3 DNA reads as TGTGCCATCAGTGGTGATGCTAGCGGATGGGGCACAGATACGCAGTATTTT.

DNA for the CDR3: TGTGCCAGCAGCCTTCTTCCGGGACAGGGAAATGGCTACACCTTC. It specifies CASSLLPGQGNGYTF. This chain connects TRBV6-5 to TRBJ1-2, with 9 bases aligning to TRBD1. Germline loops: CDR1 MNHEY, CDR2 SVGAGI. The CDR3 runs to 15 residues. V gave up 6 bases and J gave up 6 bases; unmatched junction bases: 11.

This chain connects TRBV2 to TRBJ2-7; 7 positions agree with TRBD1. Per the germline V gene, CDR1 is SNHLY and CDR2 is FYNNEI. Unmatched junction bases numbered 9, after V lost 6 bases and J lost 4 bases. The CDR3 consists of 14 residues. CDR3 residues: CASSDNLQGYEQYF. The CDR3 nucleotides are TGTGCCAGCAGCGACAACCTACAGGGGTACGAGCAGTACTTC.

The chain uses TRBV28 and TRBJ2-5, with 9 bases fitting TRBD2. The CDR3 sequence is 15 residues long. V shed 7 bases, J shed 4 bases, and the junction held 10 bases outside the gene matches. Looked up from germline, CDR1 is MDHEN and CDR2 is SYDVKM. CDR3 in amino acids: CASTFSGSEVETQYF. CDR3 nucleotides: TGTGCCAGCACCTTTAGCGGGAGTGAGGTAGAGACCCAGTACTTC.

The rearrangement links TRBV7-2 to TRBJ2-5; TRBD1 is a possible D gene (6 bases). CDR3 length equals 16 residues. Germline V lookup: CDR1 SGHTA, CDR2 FQGNSA. Between the trimmed V and J ends, which lost 2 bases and 0 bases, there was a span of 13 bases. In nucleotides, the CDR3 is TGTGCCAGCAGCTTATGGTTCCGGGACAACCAAGAGACCCAGTACTTC. Translation: CASSLWFRDNQETQYF.

V usage is TRBV10-3 and J usage is TRBJ1-5; D ambiguous. Germline assignment: CDR1 ENHRY and CDR2 SYGVKD. Trimming removed 0 bases at V and 6 bases at J, with 12 bases between. The CDR3 sequence is 15 residues long. The CDR3 DNA sequence: TGTGCCATCAGTGAGTCCGAGGCGGAAGCTCAGCCCCAGCATTTT. Translated, it gives CAISESEAEAQPQHF.

The V and J genes are TRBV29-1 and TRBJ1-2; the D gene is possibly TRBD1 (5 bases). Germline assignment: CDR1 SQVTM and CDR2 ANQGSEA. The germline V and J ends were trimmed by 7 bases and 8 bases, with 17 bases remaining between them. This CDR3 comprises 12 residues. The CDR3 coding sequence is TGCAGCGGTCTGGGGGGGGGTCGCGGCTACACCTTC. Its translation: CSGLGGGRGYTF.

This rearrangement joins TRBV29-1 to TRBJ1-2; D perhaps matches TRBD1 (5 bases). The V gene's germline CDR1 is SQVTM and CDR2 ANQGSEA. This CDR3 spans 12 amino acids. Trimming removed 5 bases at V and 2 bases at J, with 9 bases between. CDR3 protein: CSVPRQNYGYTF. For the CDR3, the DNA is TGCAGCGTTCCAAGACAGAACTATGGCTACACCTTC.

The V and J genes are TRBV5-1 and TRBJ2-7; 10 bases align to TRBD2. Per the germline V gene, CDR1 is SGHRS and CDR2 is YFSETQ. The CDR3 spans 15 residues. V lost 3 bases, J lost 7 bases, and 10 bases stayed unmatched. The CDR3 coding sequence is TGCGCCAGCAGCTCCGGACTAGCGGAGGTTGTGGAGCAGTACTTC. Residues: CASSSGLAEVVEQYF.

The rearrangement joins TRBV25-1 to TRBJ2-1; 7 bases are shared with TRBD2. There are 18 residues in the CDR3. J was trimmed by 4 bases and V by 3 bases; bases with no gene match: 15. CDR1 MGHDK and CDR2 SYGVNS come from the germline V gene. Here the CDR3 reads CASSEDLDGGRLYNEQFF. As DNA, the CDR3 is TGTGCCAGCAGTGAGGACCTCGACGGGGGGAGATTATACAATGAGCAGTTCTTC.

The chain employs TRBV12-5 and TRBJ2-3; no firm D call. The V gene lost 4 bases and the J gene lost 8 bases, with 13 bases spanning the gap. Germline V lookup: CDR1 LGHNT, CDR2 FRNRAP. The CDR3 sequence is 13 residues long. The CDR3 is CASGSLGLGTQYF. In DNA, the CDR3 is TGTGCTAGTGGTTCCCTCGGGTTGGGTACGCAGTATTTT.

The rearrangement uses TRBV11-1 and TRBJ2-5; unclear D gene. The closer fit of TRBJ2-7 to the DNA end suggests the J call may be wrong. CDR1 SGHAT and CDR2 FQDESV come from the germline V gene (reference sequence). The CDR3 covers 13 residues. The CDR3 DNA follows: TGTGCCAGCAGCTTTTCGGAGAATCGCGAGCAGTACTTC. This encodes CASSFSENREQYF.

In the case of this clone: Other DNA sequences in the sample encode the same CDR3. The V call is TRBV11-3, the J call TRBJ2-1; the D is unclear. Germline assignment: CDR1 SGHNT and CDR2 YENEEA. CDR3 size: 13 residues. The V end was cut by 5 bases, the J end by 0 bases, with 5 bases between. The CDR3 region is CASSLSSYNEQFF. CDR3 coding DNA: TGTGCCAGCAGCCTTAGCTCCTACAATGAGCAGTTCTTC. The whole variable domain, remainder taken from reference TRBV11-3 and TRBJ2-1, is EAGVVQSPRYKIIEKKQPVAFWCNPISGHNTLYWYLQNLGQGPELLIRYENEEAVDDSQLPKDRFSAERLKGVDSTLKIQPAELGDSAVYLCASSLSSYNEQFFGPGTRLTVL.

The rearrangement uses TRBV4-2 and TRBJ2-5, with TRBD1 matching 7 bases. The CDR3 has 15 amino acids. V shed 0 bases and J 4 bases; nucleotides not matched to a gene: 5. In germline, CDR1 is LGHNA, CDR2 YNFKEQ. CDR3 DNA sequence: TGTGCCAGCAGCCAAGAGAGGGGGCAGGTAGAGACCCAGTACTTC. Amino acid sequence: CASSQERGQVETQYF.

This chain connects TRBV5-4 to TRBJ2-4, with 11 positions matching TRBD1. Germline loops: CDR1 SGHNT, CDR2 YYREEE (reference sequence). The CDR3 sequence is 15 residues long. Trimming cost V 3 bases and J 8 bases; bases outside gene matches: 7. The chain's CDR3 is CASSWGQGEIDIQYF. CDR3 bases: TGTGCCAGCAGCTGGGGACAGGGGGAGATAGACATTCAGTACTTC.

The chain employs TRBV7-2 and TRBJ1-2, with 12 bases identical to TRBD1. This CDR3 is 19 amino acids long. Looked up from germline, CDR1 is SGHTA and CDR2 is FQGNSA. V shed 1 base, J shed 0 bases, and the junction held 9 bases outside the gene matches. Written as DNA, the CDR3 is TGTGCCAGCAGCTTAGACAGTCGGGACAGGGGGCTATCTAACTATGGCTACACCTTC. This gives the protein CASSLDSRDRGLSNYGYTF.

The chain uses TRBV29-1 and TRBJ2-1; D might be TRBD1 (6 bases). Germline CDR1 is SQVTM and CDR2 is ANQGSEA. The CDR3 runs to 13 residues. The germline V and J ends were trimmed by 7 bases and 4 bases, with 14 bases remaining between them. The CDR3 loop reads CSGNRDTYNEQFF. The CDR3 bases are TGCAGCGGTAACCGGGACACTTACAATGAGCAGTTCTTC.

V and J are TRBV4-1 and TRBJ2-1, with D possibly TRBD2 on 6 matching bases. Per the germline V gene, CDR1 is MGHRA and CDR2 is YSYEKL. Trimming removed 0 bases from V and 0 bases from J, with 12 bases in between. This CDR3 region has 17 residues. The CDR3 DNA follows: TGCGCCAGCAGCCAAGACAACGCCGGGAGCTCCTACAATGAGCAGTTCTTC. Translation gives CASSQDNAGSSYNEQFF.

This chain links TRBV7-2 with TRBJ1-1, with D unresolved. Trimming removed 0 bases from V and 5 bases from J, with 7 bases in between. The CDR3 is 13 amino acids. CDR1 SGHTA and CDR2 FQGNSA come from the germline V gene. The CDR3 DNA reads TGTGCCAGCAGCTTAGCCTCGGTGACTGAAGCTTTCTTT. It is translated as CASSLASVTEAFF.

V usage is TRBV5-4 and J usage is TRBJ2-5, with 12 positions matching TRBD2. V was clipped by 3 bases and J by 5 bases; unmatched bases: 11. This CDR3 region has 17 residues. Germline V gene sequence: CDR1 SGHNT, CDR2 YYREEE (reference sequence). The DNA for the CDR3 is TGTGCCAGCAGCTCCAGCCCCGTCCTAGCGGGAGGGGAGACCCAGTACTTC. Protein: CASSSSPVLAGGETQYF.

The chain carries TRBV11-3 and TRBJ2-1; possible D gene TRBD2, 5 bases. The CDR3 spans 15 residues. V was pared by 3 bases and J by 0 bases, with 9 bases between. The germline V gene has CDR1 SGHNT and CDR2 YENEEA. The CDR3, as DNA: TGTGCCAGCAGCTTCTTTGCGGGCTCCTACAATGAGCAGTTCTTC. Translated: CASSFFAGSYNEQFF.

The rearrangement uses TRBV29-1 and TRBJ1-6; TRBD1 matches 7 bases. With V trimmed by 6 bases and J by 8 bases, 19 bases remained unmatched. The CDR3 runs 17 residues. Germline lookup yields CDR1 SQVTM and CDR2 ANQGSEA. The chain's CDR3 is CSVAFTGALLGDSPLHF. CDR3 nucleotide sequence: TGCAGCGTCGCCTTCACAGGGGCACTTTTGGGAGATTCACCCCTCCACTTT.